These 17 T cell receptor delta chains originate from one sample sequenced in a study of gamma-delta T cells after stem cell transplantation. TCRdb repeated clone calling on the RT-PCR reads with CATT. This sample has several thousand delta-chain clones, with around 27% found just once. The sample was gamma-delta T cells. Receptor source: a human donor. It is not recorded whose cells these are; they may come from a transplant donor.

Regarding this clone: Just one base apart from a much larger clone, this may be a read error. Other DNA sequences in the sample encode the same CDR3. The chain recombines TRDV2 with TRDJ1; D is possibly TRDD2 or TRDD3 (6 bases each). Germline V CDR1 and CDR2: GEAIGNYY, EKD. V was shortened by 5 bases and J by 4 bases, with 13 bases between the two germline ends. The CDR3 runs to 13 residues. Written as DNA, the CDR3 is TGTGCCTGTGTCCTACTGGGAGGCGATAAACTCATCTTT. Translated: CACVLLGGDKLIF.

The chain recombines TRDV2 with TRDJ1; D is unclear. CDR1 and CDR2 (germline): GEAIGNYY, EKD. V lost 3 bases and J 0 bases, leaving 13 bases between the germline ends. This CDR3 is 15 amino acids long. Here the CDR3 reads CACDHISPYTDKLIF. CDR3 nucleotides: TGTGCCTGTGACCATATTTCCCCATACACCGATAAACTCATCTTT.

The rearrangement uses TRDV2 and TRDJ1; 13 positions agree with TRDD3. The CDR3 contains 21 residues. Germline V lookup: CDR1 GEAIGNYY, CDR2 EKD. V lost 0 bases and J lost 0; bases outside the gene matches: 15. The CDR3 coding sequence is TGTGCCTGTGACACCGTAAGGGGTAAGACTGGGGGATACGCCCACACCGATAAACTCATCTTT. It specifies CACDTVRGKTGGYAHTDKLIF.

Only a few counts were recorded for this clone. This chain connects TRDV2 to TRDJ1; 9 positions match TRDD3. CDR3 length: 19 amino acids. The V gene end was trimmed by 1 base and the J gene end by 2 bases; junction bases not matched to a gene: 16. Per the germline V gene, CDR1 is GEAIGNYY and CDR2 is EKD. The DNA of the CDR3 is TGTGCCTGTGACACTCTCCTAGCTGGGGGATCAGGGAGGACCGATAAACTCATCTTT. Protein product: CACDTLLAGGSGRTDKLIF.

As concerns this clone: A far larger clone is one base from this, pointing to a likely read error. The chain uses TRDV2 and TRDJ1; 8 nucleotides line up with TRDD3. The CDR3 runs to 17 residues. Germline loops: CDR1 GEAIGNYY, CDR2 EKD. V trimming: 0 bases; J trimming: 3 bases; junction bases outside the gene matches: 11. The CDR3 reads CACDTVGDHQYADKLIF. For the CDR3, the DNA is TGTGCCTGTGACACCGTGGGGGATCACCAGTACGCCGATAAACTCATCTTT.

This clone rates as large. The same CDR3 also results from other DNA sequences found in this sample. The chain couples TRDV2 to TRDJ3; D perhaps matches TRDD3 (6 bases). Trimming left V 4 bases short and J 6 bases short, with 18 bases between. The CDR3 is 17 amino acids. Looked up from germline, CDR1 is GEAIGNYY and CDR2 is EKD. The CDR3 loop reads CACDTIGGYTDTRQMFF. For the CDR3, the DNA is TGTGCCTGTGATACTATTGGGGGCTACACGGACACCCGACAGATGTTTTTC.

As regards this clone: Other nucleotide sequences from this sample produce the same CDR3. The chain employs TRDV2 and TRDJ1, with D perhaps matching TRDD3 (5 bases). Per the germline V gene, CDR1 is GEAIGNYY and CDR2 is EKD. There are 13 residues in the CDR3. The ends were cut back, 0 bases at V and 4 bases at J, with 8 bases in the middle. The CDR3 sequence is CACDTWGLDKLIF. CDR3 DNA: TGTGCCTGTGACACCTGGGGCCTCGATAAACTCATCTTT.

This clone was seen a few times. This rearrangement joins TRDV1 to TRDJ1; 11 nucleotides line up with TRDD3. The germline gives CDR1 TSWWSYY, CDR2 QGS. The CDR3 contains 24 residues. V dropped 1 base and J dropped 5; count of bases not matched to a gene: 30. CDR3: CALGEHREGPRLVWGIPGTDKLIF. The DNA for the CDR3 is TGTGCTCTTGGGGAACACAGGGAGGGCCCTCGATTAGTCTGGGGGATACCGGGGACGGATAAACTCATCTTT.

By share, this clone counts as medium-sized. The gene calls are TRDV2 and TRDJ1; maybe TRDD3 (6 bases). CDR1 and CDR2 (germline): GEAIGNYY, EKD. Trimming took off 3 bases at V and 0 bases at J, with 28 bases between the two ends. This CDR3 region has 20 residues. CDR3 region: CACDRVTLGTVAVYTDKLIF. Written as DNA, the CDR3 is TGTGCCTGTGACCGAGTAACTCTGGGGACGGTGGCGGTGTACACCGATAAACTCATCTTT.

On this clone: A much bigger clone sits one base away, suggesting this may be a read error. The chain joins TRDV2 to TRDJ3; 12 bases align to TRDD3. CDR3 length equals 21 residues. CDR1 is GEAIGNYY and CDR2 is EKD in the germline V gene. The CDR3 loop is CACNTLLGDTHLSWDTRQMFF. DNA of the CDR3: TGTGCCTGTAACACTCTACTGGGGGATACCCACCTCTCCTGGGACACCCGACAGATGTTTTTC.

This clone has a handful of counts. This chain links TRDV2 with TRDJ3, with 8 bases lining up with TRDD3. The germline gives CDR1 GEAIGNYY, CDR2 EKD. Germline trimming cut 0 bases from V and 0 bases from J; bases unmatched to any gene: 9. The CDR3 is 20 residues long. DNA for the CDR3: TGTGCCTGTGACACCGCTGGGGGACCCGCCAGCTCCTGGGACACCCGACAGATGTTTTTC. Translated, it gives CACDTAGGPASSWDTRQMFF.

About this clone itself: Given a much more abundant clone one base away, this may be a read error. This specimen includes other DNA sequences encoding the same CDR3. CDR3 DNA: TGCGCCTGTGACTTCGTTACTGGGGGATACGGCGGAATAATGGGTGCCGATAAACTCATCTTT. Translation gives CACDFVTGGYGGIMGADKLIF. The chain combines TRDV2 with TRDJ1, with 13 bases aligning to TRDD3. Germline assignment: CDR1 GEAIGNYY and CDR2 EKD. CDR3 size: 21 residues.

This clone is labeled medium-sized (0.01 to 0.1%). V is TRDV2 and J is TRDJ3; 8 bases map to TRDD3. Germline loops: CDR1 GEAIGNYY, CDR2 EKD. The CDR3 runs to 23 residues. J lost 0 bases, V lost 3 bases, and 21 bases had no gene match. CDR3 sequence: CACDSIVLGANTSSSWDTRQMFF. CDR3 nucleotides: TGTGCCTGTGACTCTATCGTACTGGGGGCTAATACTTCGAGCTCCTGGGACACCCGACAGATGTTTTTC.

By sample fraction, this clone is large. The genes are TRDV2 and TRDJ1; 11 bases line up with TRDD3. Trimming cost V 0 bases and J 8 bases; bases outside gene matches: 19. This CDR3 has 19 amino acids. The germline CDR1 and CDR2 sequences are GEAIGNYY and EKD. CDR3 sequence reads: CACDTGTLLGDKRGPKLIF. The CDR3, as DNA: TGTGCCTGTGACACCGGGACCTTACTGGGGGATAAAAGGGGTCCCAAACTCATCTTT.

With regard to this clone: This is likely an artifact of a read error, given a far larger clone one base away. CDR3: CACDPMETDKPIF. The CDR3 DNA is TGTGCCTGTGACCCGATGGAGACCGATAAACCCATCTTT. This chain joins TRDV2 and TRDJ1; D remains ambiguous. CDR1 GEAIGNYY and CDR2 EKD come from the germline V gene. The CDR3 is 13 amino acids.

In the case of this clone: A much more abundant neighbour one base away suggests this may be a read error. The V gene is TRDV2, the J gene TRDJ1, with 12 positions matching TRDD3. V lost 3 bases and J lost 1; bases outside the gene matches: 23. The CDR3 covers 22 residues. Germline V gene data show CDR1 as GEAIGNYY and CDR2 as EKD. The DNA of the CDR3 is TGTGCCTGTGACCCACTATCCTCGGAGATGCCTCTGGGGGATACGTTCACCGATAAACTCATCTTT. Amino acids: CACDPLSSEMPLGDTFTDKLIF.

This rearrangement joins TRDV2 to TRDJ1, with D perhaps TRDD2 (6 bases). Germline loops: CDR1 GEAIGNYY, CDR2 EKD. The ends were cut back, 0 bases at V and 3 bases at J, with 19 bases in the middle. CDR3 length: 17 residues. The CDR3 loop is CACDTGESYEFSDKLIF. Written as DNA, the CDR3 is TGTGCCTGTGACACCGGGGAGTCCTACGAGTTTTCCGATAAACTCATCTTT.